This is a list of T cell receptor beta chains from one sample in a study of control samples from healthy donors and cancer patients. Using immunoSEQ multiplex PCR, the repertoire was profiled, and TCRdb retains in-frame clones only, with some absent. The sample carries about 220,000 clones, just under 95% recorded once. The sequenced sample was blood. The source of these receptors is a man aged 50-59 years in good health. Both conserved end residues are part of each CDR3. A D gene is named only where the DNA matches it firmly. Clone size, where shown, is once, few, many, or a class for clones that have expanded.

d_call: TRBD1; v_call: TRBV28; j_call: TRBJ1-2; cdr3_length: 12; clone_size: NA; cdr3_nt: TGTGCCAGCAGTTACAGGGACAGGTCCGAAACCTTC; cdr3_aa: CASSYRDRSETF
d_call: NA; v_call: TRBV15; j_call: TRBJ1-2; cdr3_length: 15; clone_size: NA; cdr3_nt: TGTGCCACCAGCAGAGATCGGCAGGGACCCAATGGCTACACCTTC; cdr3_aa: CATSRDRQGPNGYTF
d_call: NA; v_call: TRBV19; j_call: TRBJ1-2; cdr3_length: 12; clone_size: once; cdr3_nt: TGTGCCAGTAGTATCACCGGCTATGGCTACACCTTC; cdr3_aa: CASSITGYGYTF
d_call: NA; v_call: TRBV28; j_call: TRBJ2-7; cdr3_length: 12; clone_size: NA; cdr3_nt: TGTGCCAGCTGGACGGGAACCTACGAGCAGTACTTC; cdr3_aa: CASWTGTYEQYF
d_call: NA; v_call: TRBV11-3; j_call: TRBJ2-1; cdr3_length: 15; clone_size: NA; cdr3_nt: TGTGCCAGCAGTCGAATCGGGGGACAGCTCAATGAGCAGTTCTTC; cdr3_aa: CASSRIGGQLNEQFF
d_call: NA; v_call: TRBV6-5; j_call: TRBJ1-1; cdr3_length: 14; clone_size: once; cdr3_nt: TGTGCCAACAGTTACTCGCTCCAGAACACTGAAGCTTTCTTT; cdr3_aa: CANSYSLQNTEAFF
d_call: TRBD1; v_call: TRBV11-2; j_call: TRBJ1-2; cdr3_length: 14; clone_size: NA; cdr3_nt: TGTGCCAGCAGCTCGAGACAGGGGGCTGGTGGCTACACCTTC; cdr3_aa: CASSSRQGAGGYTF
d_call: NA; v_call: TRBV5-1; j_call: TRBJ1-3; cdr3_length: 14; clone_size: NA; cdr3_nt: TGCGCCAGCAGCTCCCGGGGAAGGGCGGAGACCATATATTTT; cdr3_aa: CASSSRGRAETIYF
d_call: NA; v_call: TRBV5-8; j_call: TRBJ1-2; cdr3_length: 18; clone_size: NA; cdr3_nt: TGTGCCAGCAGCCCGACACCCGGACGTTCCCAGCCTAACTATGGCTACACCTTC; cdr3_aa: CASSPTPGRSQPNYGYTF
d_call: NA; v_call: TRBV9; j_call: TRBJ2-1; cdr3_length: 15; clone_size: NA; cdr3_nt: TGTGCCAGCAGCGTAGAGGGCGGGGCCTACAATGAGCAGTTCTTC; cdr3_aa: CASSVEGGAYNEQFF
d_call: NA; v_call: TRBV5-4; j_call: TRBJ2-2; cdr3_length: 14; clone_size: NA; cdr3_nt: TGTGCCAGCAGCTACATGGGGGGAGGCGGGGAGCTGTTTTTT; cdr3_aa: CASSYMGGGGELFF
d_call: NA; v_call: TRBV25-1; j_call: TRBJ1-2; cdr3_length: 13; clone_size: NA; cdr3_nt: TGTGCCAGCAGTTGGACAGTTAACTATGGCTACACCTTC; cdr3_aa: CASSWTVNYGYTF
d_call: TRBD2; v_call: TRBV7-2; j_call: TRBJ2-3; cdr3_length: 16; clone_size: NA; cdr3_nt: TGTGCCAGCAGCCTCTCCGCGGGGGGGAGCACAGATACGCAGTATTTT; cdr3_aa: CASSLSAGGSTDTQYF
d_call: TRBD1; v_call: TRBV19; j_call: TRBJ2-2; cdr3_length: 15; clone_size: NA; cdr3_nt: TGTGCCAGTAGTATGATTACAGGGGTGATCGGGGAGCTGTTTTTT; cdr3_aa: CASSMITGVIGELFF
d_call: NA; v_call: TRBV5-1; j_call: TRBJ1-4; cdr3_length: 14; clone_size: NA; cdr3_nt: TGCGCCAGCAGCTTGACAGGAACTATGGAAAAACTGTTTTTT; cdr3_aa: CASSLTGTMEKLFF
d_call: NA; v_call: TRBV6-5; j_call: TRBJ1-2; cdr3_length: 12; clone_size: NA; cdr3_nt: TGTGCCAGCAGTTCAAGGGGGGGTGGCTACACCTTC; cdr3_aa: CASSSRGGGYTF
d_call: TRBD2; v_call: TRBV9; j_call: TRBJ2-3; cdr3_length: 15; clone_size: NA; cdr3_nt: TGTGCCAGCAGCTTCGGGAGTCTAGCGGTAGATACGCAGTATTTT; cdr3_aa: CASSFGSLAVDTQYF
d_call: TRBD2; v_call: TRBV10-3; j_call: TRBJ2-1; cdr3_length: 16; clone_size: NA; cdr3_nt: TGTGCCATCAGTTACACGACTAGCGGGGGGGGAAATGAGCAGTTCTTC; cdr3_aa: CAISYTTSGGGNEQFF
d_call: NA; v_call: TRBV12-3/TRBV12-4; j_call: TRBJ1-5; cdr3_length: 13; clone_size: NA; cdr3_nt: TGTGCCAGCAGCCTCGGATGGAATCAGCCCCAGCATTTT; cdr3_aa: CASSLGWNQPQHF
d_call: NA; v_call: TRBV11-2; j_call: TRBJ2-7; cdr3_length: 15; clone_size: NA; cdr3_nt: TGTGCCAGCAGCTTCGAAGGGACTGGGTCCTACGAGCAGTACTTC; cdr3_aa: CASSFEGTGSYEQYF
d_call: NA; v_call: TRBV5-6; j_call: TRBJ1-4; cdr3_length: 14; clone_size: NA; cdr3_nt: TGTGCCAGCAGCTACGGGGCGGAGAATGAAAAACTGTTTTTT; cdr3_aa: CASSYGAENEKLFF
d_call: NA; v_call: TRBV3-1/TRBV3-2; j_call: TRBJ1-1; cdr3_length: 14; clone_size: NA; cdr3_nt: TGTGCCAGCAGCCAGGGAACAGGGAACACTGAAGCTTTCTTT; cdr3_aa: CASSQGTGNTEAFF
d_call: TRBD1; v_call: TRBV5-1; j_call: TRBJ2-6; cdr3_length: 20; clone_size: NA; cdr3_nt: TGCGCCAGCAGCTTCTCGGGACAGTCCTCACACTACTCTGGGGCCAACGTCCTGACTTTC; cdr3_aa: CASSFSGQSSHYSGANVLTF
d_call: NA; v_call: TRBV6-6; j_call: TRBJ1-5; cdr3_length: 12; clone_size: NA; cdr3_nt: TGTGCCAGCAGTTACGGGCATCAGCCCCAGCATTTT; cdr3_aa: CASSYGHQPQHF
d_call: NA; v_call: TRBV7-2; j_call: TRBJ2-7; cdr3_length: 15; clone_size: once; cdr3_nt: TGTGCCAGCAGCTTTTCGGTAGGGAGCTCCTACGAGCAGTACTTC; cdr3_aa: CASSFSVGSSYEQYF
d_call: NA; v_call: TRBV5-1; j_call: TRBJ2-3; cdr3_length: 14; clone_size: once; cdr3_nt: TGCGCCAGCAGCTCGCGAGGACAGACAGATACGCAGTATTTT; cdr3_aa: CASSSRGQTDTQYF
d_call: TRBD1; v_call: TRBV3-1/TRBV3-2; j_call: TRBJ1-1; cdr3_length: 15; clone_size: once; cdr3_nt: TGTGCCAGCAGCCACCTGACAGGGGGCTTTACTGAAGCTTTCTTT; cdr3_aa: CASSHLTGGFTEAFF
d_call: TRBD1; v_call: TRBV5-1; j_call: TRBJ1-2; cdr3_length: 15; clone_size: NA; cdr3_nt: TGCGCCAGCAGCTTAGGGGACAGCTTAAACTATGGCTACACCTTC; cdr3_aa: CASSLGDSLNYGYTF
d_call: NA; v_call: TRBV27; j_call: TRBJ1-6; cdr3_length: 12; clone_size: NA; cdr3_nt: TGTGCCAGCACCGGGGGTCATTCACCCCTCCACTTT; cdr3_aa: CASTGGHSPLHF